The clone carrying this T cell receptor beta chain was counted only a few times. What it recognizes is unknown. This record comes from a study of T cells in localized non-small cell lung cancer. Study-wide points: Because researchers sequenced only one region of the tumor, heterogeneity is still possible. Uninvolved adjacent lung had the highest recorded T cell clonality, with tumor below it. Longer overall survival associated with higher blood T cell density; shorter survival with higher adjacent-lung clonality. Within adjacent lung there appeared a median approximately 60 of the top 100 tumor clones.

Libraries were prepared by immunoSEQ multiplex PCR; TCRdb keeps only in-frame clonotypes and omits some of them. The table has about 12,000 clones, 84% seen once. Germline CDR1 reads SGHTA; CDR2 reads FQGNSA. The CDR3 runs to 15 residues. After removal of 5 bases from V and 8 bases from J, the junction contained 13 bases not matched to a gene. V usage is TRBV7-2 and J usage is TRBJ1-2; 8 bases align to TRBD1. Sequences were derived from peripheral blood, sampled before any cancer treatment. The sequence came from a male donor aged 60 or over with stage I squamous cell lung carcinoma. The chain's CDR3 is CASSLLTGGRPGYTF. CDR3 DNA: TGTGCCAGCAGCCTCCTCACAGGGGGTAGACCAGGCTACACCTTC.